Listed below are T cell receptor beta chains from one sample, sequenced in a study of regulatory T cells in long-lasting Graves disease. One entry per CDR3 protein, called by TCRdb with MiXCR from the multiplex PCR reads. This sample carries roughly 400,000 distinct CDR3 sequences, around 20% of them seen once, and the ten largest clones take roughly 20%. Sequenced here: peripheral blood mononuclear cells (PBMCs), sampled when the disease was refractory, from a patient treated with antithyroid drugs. These TCRs come from a female donor with Graves disease. CDR3s leave out the opening cysteine and the closing phenylalanine or tryptophan. Fields, in order: V gene, CDR3 length, J gene, CDR3 protein.

TRBV3-1,16,TRBJ2-5,ASSQGLAGNLLQEAQY
TRBV5-6,9,TRBJ2-7,ASTRDAEQY
TRBV7-2,12,TRBJ2-7,ASSQPGQGYEQY
TRBV13,12,TRBJ1-2,ASSSQGSDYGYT
TRBV20-1,10,TRBJ1-1,SASRDRGGTF
TRBV7-8,15,TRBJ2-1,ASSLGVGALSGHEQF
TRBV7-9,13,TRBJ1-3,ASTGGSVAGNTIY
TRBV7-9,12,TRBJ2-7,ASSLAGSSGEQY
TRBV6-1,15,TRBJ2-6,ASSGMGLNSGANVLT
TRBV29-1,13,TRBJ2-1,SVELLAGGNNEQF
TRBV5-6,11,TRBJ1-4,ASSLQGVEKLF
TRBV5-1,12,TRBJ1-2,ASSLGQENYGYT
TRBV29-1,12,TRBJ2-1,SVVRAGSGNEQF
TRBV6-9,16,TRBJ1-2,ASSYGIVQIPGQSGYT
TRBV20-1,13,TRBJ2-5,SAREFIAGGETQY
TRBV7-2,15,TRBJ2-7,ASSYRPGRAVSYEQY
TRBV9,12,TRBJ1-2,ASSVGTADYGYT
TRBV20-1,14,TRBJ2-2,SVRLAGGVYTGELF
TRBV7-2,11,TRBJ2-5,ASSLVRGGTQY
TRBV3-1,17,TRBJ1-5,ASSPSLFRDKYSNQPQH
TRBV6-1,11,TRBJ2-7,ASRPGGRYEQY
TRBV12-5,13,TRBJ1-2,ASGLEWTGTAGYT
TRBV15,13,TRBJ1-2,ATSRELTGVYGYT
TRBV6-1,11,TRBJ1-5,ASSDLKDQPQH
TRBV7-2,10,TRBJ1-6,ASSSQGSPLH
TRBV12-3/TRBV12-4,11,TRBJ2-7,ASSSGPAAEQY
TRBV6-2/TRBV6-3,15,TRBJ2-2,ASRRPGLAGEIGELF
TRBV7-2,13,TRBJ1-2,ASSLELGAVLGYT
TRBV6-2/TRBV6-3,12,TRBJ1-1,ASSYTRTGNEAF
TRBV14,16,TRBJ2-2,ASSQDLQGPRKARELF
TRBV19,13,TRBJ1-2,ASSMGQIANYGYT
TRBV7-2,13,TRBJ2-5,ASSYRGRVEETQY
TRBV7-9,13,TRBJ1-2,ASSLANRGYYGYT
TRBV20-1,12,TRBJ2-5,SVPGTGGKETQY
TRBV28,10,TRBJ2-4,ASSLQENIQY
TRBV5-8,13,TRBJ2-5,ASSPMGQARETQY
TRBV5-4,13,TRBJ1-3,ASSFGALSGNTIY
TRBV6-1,12,TRBJ2-7,ASRSGGSPYEQY
TRBV10-3,13,TRBJ2-2,AISGRQGGTGELF
TRBV28,13,TRBJ1-1,ASSLWRTGDTEAF
TRBV5-1,12,TRBJ1-1,ASSTETGQTEAF
TRBV7-2,10,TRBJ2-7,ASSRQYYEQY
TRBV3-1,16,TRBJ1-3,ASSPTSRGRALGNTIY
TRBV29-1,14,TRBJ2-7,SVGGETGGRSYEQY
TRBV7-9,15,TRBJ1-4,ASSPTTGGAANEKLF
TRBV27,10,TRBJ2-7,ASWTAGSEQY
TRBV4-3,15,TRBJ2-6,ASSQMTSGSGANVLT
TRBV6-1,12,TRBJ1-1,ASNPAWVNTEAF
TRBV6-1,12,TRBJ1-2,ASSVGGDSYGYT
TRBV30,15,TRBJ1-3,AWSPPGTEFSGNTIY
TRBV13,14,TRBJ1-1,ASSLGFRVGNTEAF
TRBV2,13,TRBJ2-1,ASSGLAGGYNEQF
TRBV19,12,TRBJ1-2,ASSEGLGFDGYT
TRBV28,14,TRBJ1-3,ASSLGSSLSGNTIY
TRBV7-8,11,TRBJ1-2,ASSLAGMDGYT